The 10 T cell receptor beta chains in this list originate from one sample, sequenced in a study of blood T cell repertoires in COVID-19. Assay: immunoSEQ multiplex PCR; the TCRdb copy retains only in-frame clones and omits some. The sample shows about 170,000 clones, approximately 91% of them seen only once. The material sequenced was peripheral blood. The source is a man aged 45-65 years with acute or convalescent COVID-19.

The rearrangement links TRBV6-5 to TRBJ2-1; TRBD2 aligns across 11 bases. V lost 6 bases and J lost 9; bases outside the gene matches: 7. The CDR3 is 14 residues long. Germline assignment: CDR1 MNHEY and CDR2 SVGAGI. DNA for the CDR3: TGTGCCAGCAGCCTCACTAGCGGGGGCGTTGAGCAGTTCTTC. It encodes CASSLTSGGVEQFF.

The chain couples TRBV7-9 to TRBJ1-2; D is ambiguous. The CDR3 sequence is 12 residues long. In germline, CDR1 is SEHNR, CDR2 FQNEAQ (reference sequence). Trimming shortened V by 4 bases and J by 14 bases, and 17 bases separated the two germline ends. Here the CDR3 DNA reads TGTGCCAGCAGCTCCTCCGCCCCTGCGCGAACCTTC. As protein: CASSSSAPARTF.

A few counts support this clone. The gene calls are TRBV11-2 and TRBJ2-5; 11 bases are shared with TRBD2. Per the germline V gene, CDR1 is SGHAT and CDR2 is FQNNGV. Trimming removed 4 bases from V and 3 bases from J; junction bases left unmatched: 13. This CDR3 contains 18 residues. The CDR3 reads CASSSLAGGPGMKETQYF. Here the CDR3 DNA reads TGTGCCAGCAGCTCCTTAGCGGGAGGGCCGGGTATGAAAGAGACCCAGTACTTC.

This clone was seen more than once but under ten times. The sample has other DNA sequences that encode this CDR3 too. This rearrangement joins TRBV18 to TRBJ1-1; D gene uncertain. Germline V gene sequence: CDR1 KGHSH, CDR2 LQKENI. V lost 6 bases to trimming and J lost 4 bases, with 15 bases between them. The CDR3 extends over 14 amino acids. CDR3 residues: CASSPGGSGTEAFF. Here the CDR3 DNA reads TGTGCCAGCTCCCCGGGAGGTAGCGGCACTGAAGCTTTCTTT.

CDR3 loop: CASSSLAGTETQYF. The CDR3, as DNA: TGTGCCAGCAGTTCCCTAGCGGGGACAGAGACCCAGTACTTC. V usage is TRBV28 and J usage is TRBJ2-5, with TRBD2 identical over 9 bases. The CDR3 totals 14 residues. The V gene's germline CDR1 is MDHEN and CDR2 SYDVKM. V shed 4 bases and J 4 bases; nucleotides not matched to a gene: 4.

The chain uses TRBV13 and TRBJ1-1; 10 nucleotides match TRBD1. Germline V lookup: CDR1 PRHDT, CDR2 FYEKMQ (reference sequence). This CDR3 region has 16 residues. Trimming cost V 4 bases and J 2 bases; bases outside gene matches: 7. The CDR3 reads CASSSVDRGDNTEAFF. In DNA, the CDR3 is TGTGCCAGCAGCTCAGTGGACAGGGGGGACAACACTGAAGCTTTCTTT.

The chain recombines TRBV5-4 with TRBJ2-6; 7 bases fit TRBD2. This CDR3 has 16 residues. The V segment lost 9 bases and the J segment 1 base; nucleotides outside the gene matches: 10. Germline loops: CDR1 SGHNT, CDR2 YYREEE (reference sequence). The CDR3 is CAMEGGAWSGANVLTF. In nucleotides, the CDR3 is TGTGCCATGGAGGGAGGGGCGTGGTCTGGGGCCAACGTCCTGACTTTC.

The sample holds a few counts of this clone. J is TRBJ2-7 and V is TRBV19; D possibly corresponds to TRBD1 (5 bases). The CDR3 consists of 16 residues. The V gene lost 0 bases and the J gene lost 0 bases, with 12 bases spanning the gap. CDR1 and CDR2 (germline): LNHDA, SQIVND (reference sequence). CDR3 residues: CASSIEPGRLSYEQYF. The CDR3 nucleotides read TGTGCCAGTAGTATAGAACCAGGGCGCCTCTCCTACGAGCAGTACTTC.

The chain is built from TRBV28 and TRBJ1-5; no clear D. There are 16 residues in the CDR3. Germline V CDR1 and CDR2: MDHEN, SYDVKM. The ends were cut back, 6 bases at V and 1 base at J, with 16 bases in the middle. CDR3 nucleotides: TGTGCCAGCAGAATAACTCCCGCCCGGAGCAATCAGCCCCAGCATTTT. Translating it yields CASRITPARSNQPQHF.

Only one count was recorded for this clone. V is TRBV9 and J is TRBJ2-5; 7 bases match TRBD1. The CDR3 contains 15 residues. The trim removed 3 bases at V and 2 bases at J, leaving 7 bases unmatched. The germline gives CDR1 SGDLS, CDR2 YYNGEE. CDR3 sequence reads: CASSGSGQLQETQYF. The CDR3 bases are TGTGCCAGCAGCGGTTCGGGACAGTTACAAGAGACCCAGTACTTC.